Reported below is one TCR beta chain. Its antigen remains unknown. These data come from a study of shared clonotypes between healthy human individuals. Only in-frame clones appear in the TCRdb table, and some are missing; sequencing was by immunoSEQ multiplex PCR. This sample has roughly 1 million clones, with about three quarters found just once. Nashville, Tennessee was home to all donors, who were Caucasian adults. Notes on the study in general: Generation of non-shared clonotypes was less probable than generation of clonotypes shared by all four donors.

The sample consisted of memory CD4+ T cells sorted from blood. Subset of the sample: CD45RA-negative fraction. This sequence was found in a man aged 18 to 30 in good health.

The CDR3 DNA is TGCGCCAGCAGCTTGTCCTTCGGTTGGATTCAGTACTTC. Translating it yields CASSLSFGWIQYF. The V call is TRBV5-1, the J call TRBJ2-4; D is unresolved. CDR1 and CDR2 (germline): SGHRS, YFSETQ. Trimming took off 1 base at V and 10 bases at J, with 12 bases between the two ends. CDR3 length equals 13 residues.